Following are 31 T cell receptor beta chains from one sample sequenced in a study of shared clonotypes between healthy human individuals. Libraries were prepared by immunoSEQ multiplex PCR; TCRdb keeps only in-frame clonotypes and omits some of them. This sample has about a million clones; more than 60% occur once, and the top ten carry nearly 1.5%. The sample comprised memory CD4+ T cells sorted from blood. Subset: CD45RA-negative fraction. The receptors were sampled from a man aged 18 to 30 in good health.

The gene calls are TRBV2 and TRBJ1-2; D perhaps matches TRBD1 (5 bases). V lost 4 bases and J lost 4, with 13 bases in between. Germline V gives CDR1 SNHLY, CDR2 FYNNEI. The CDR3 runs 14 residues. The CDR3 spells CASSVGQASYGYTF. The CDR3 bases are TGTGCCAGCAGTGTAGGACAAGCAAGCTATGGCTACACCTTC.

The chain employs TRBV7-2 and TRBJ1-1, with D tentatively TRBD1 (5 bases). This CDR3 has 15 residues. With 4 bases removed from V and 11 bases from J, the gap between germline ends came to 23 bases. The germline gives CDR1 SGHTA, CDR2 FQGNSA. DNA of the CDR3: TGTGCCAGCAGCTCCCTCGGGCAGGGATTCATCCGTGCTTTCTTT. It translates to CASSSLGQGFIRAFF. The complete variable domain, with remaining parts taken from reference TRBV7-2 and TRBJ1-1, reads GAGVSQSPSNKVTEKGKDVELRCDPISGHTALYWYRQSLGQGLEFLIYFQGNSAPDKSGLPSDRFSAERTGGSVSTLTIQRTQQEDSAVYLCASSSLGQGFIRAFFGQGTRLTVV.

The chain links TRBV6-6 to TRBJ2-1; 8 nucleotides match TRBD2. Unmatched junction bases numbered 6, after V lost 4 bases and J lost 4 bases. Germline assignment: CDR1 MNHNY and CDR2 SVGAGI (reference sequence). This CDR3 has 15 amino acids. The DNA for the CDR3 is TGTGCCAGCAGTTCAGTAGCGGGGCCGTACAATGAGCAGTTCTTC. This codes for CASSSVAGPYNEQFF.

The chain recombines TRBV27 with TRBJ2-1; the D call may be TRBD1 or TRBD2 (6 bases each). In germline, CDR1 is MNHEY, CDR2 SMNVEV (reference sequence). The V and J ends lost 6 bases and 5 bases respectively, with 17 bases between them. The CDR3 covers 15 residues. CDR3 DNA: TGTGCCAGCAGCGATATGGGGGGCGCGGACAATGAGCAGTTCTTC. It is translated as CASSDMGGADNEQFF.

This clone was recorded once. The chain is built from TRBV6-1 and TRBJ1-2, with no clear D. The CDR3 runs to 12 residues. Germline V gives CDR1 MNHNS, CDR2 SASEGT. V was pared by 0 bases and J by 7 bases, with 6 bases between. In nucleotides, the CDR3 is TGTGCCAGCAGTGAAGCCGGCTTTGGCTACACCTTC. It codes for CASSEAGFGYTF.

A single count supports this clone. The genes are TRBV27 and TRBJ1-1; D is perhaps TRBD1 (5 bases). Trimming shortened V by 4 bases and J by 2 bases, and 14 bases separated the two germline ends. The CDR3 sequence is 15 residues long. CDR1 and CDR2 from the germline V gene are MNHEY and SMNVEV (reference sequence). The CDR3 nucleotides read TGTGCCAGCAGTTCTCCGACAGCGGGAAACACTGAAGCTTTCTTT. Translation: CASSSPTAGNTEAFF.

This clone appeared a single time. Other DNA variants within this sample encode the same CDR3. The chain carries TRBV4-1 and TRBJ2-5; D is tentatively TRBD1 or TRBD2 (5 bases each). The CDR3 extends over 13 amino acids. Between the trimmed V and J ends, which lost 4 bases and 4 bases, there was a span of 10 bases. CDR1 is MGHRA, CDR2 YSYEKL, per germline. The DNA for the CDR3 is TGCGCCAGCAGCCGAACTAGGGGAGAGACCCAGTACTTC. It specifies CASSRTRGETQYF.

The chain carries TRBV5-1 and TRBJ2-1; D may correspond to TRBD1 or TRBD2 (5 bases each). The germline V gene has CDR1 SGHRS and CDR2 YFSETQ. V was clipped by 4 bases and J by 7 bases, with 9 bases between them. The CDR3 extends over 12 amino acids. The CDR3 nucleotides read TGCGCCAGCAGCCCAGAGGGGAATGAGCAGTTCTTC. This codes for CASSPEGNEQFF.

The chain has TRBV5-4 and TRBJ2-7; 8 nucleotides agree with TRBD1. The CDR3 extends over 14 amino acids. Trimming cost V 3 bases and J 3 bases; bases outside gene matches: 5. Germline V gene data show CDR1 as SGHNT and CDR2 as YYREEE (reference sequence). CDR3 in amino acids: CASSSRDRSYEQYF. Here the CDR3 DNA reads TGTGCCAGCAGCTCCCGGGACAGGAGCTACGAGCAGTACTTC.

The chain has TRBV21-1 and TRBJ1-4. TRBV21-1 is given as a pseudogene. The CDR3 spans 15 residues. The CDR3 region is CASVSKGRKKEKLFF. CDR3 bases: TGTGCCAGCGTGAGCAAGGGACGGAAGAAAGAAAAACTGTTTTTT.

The rearrangement uses TRBV6-6 and TRBJ2-7; 12 bases are shared with TRBD2. Looked up from germline, CDR1 is MNHNY and CDR2 is SVGAGI (reference sequence). The CDR3 runs 15 residues. The V and J ends lost 3 bases and 3 bases, in that order; junction bases with no gene match: 3. The CDR3 loop reads CASSYLTSGSYEQYF. CDR3 sequence (DNA): TGTGCCAGCAGTTATTTGACTAGCGGGAGCTACGAGCAGTACTTC.

The rearrangement joins TRBV10-3 to TRBJ2-1, with D unresolved. The CDR3 is made up of 16 amino acids. Between the trimmed V and J ends, which lost 0 bases and 6 bases, there was a span of 15 bases. The germline CDR1 and CDR2 sequences are ENHRY and SYGVKD. CDR3 sequence reads: CAISESRTVKGNEQFF. The DNA of the CDR3 is TGTGCCATCAGTGAGTCGAGGACGGTCAAAGGCAATGAGCAGTTCTTC.

This clone was counted at least ten times. This chain connects TRBV10-2 to TRBJ2-7; D might be TRBD1 or TRBD2, each matching 5 bases. With 6 bases removed from V and 9 bases from J, the gap between germline ends came to 18 bases. There are 13 residues in the CDR3. Germline assignment: CDR1 WSHSY and CDR2 SAAADI. The CDR3 coding sequence is TGCGCCAGCAGCCTAGAGCGGACACAGAGGCAGTACTTC. As protein: CASSLERTQRQYF.

The V call is TRBV14, the J call TRBJ2-4; TRBD2 agrees at 9 bases. The V and J ends lost 4 bases and 7 bases, in that order; junction bases with no gene match: 5. Germline lookup yields CDR1 SGHDN and CDR2 FVKESK. The CDR3 totals 14 residues. In DNA form, the CDR3 reads TGTGCCAGCAGCCTTGCGGGGGGGAGGAACATTCAGTACTTC. This sequence encodes CASSLAGGRNIQYF.

This clone was seen many times. This chain joins TRBV5-1 and TRBJ1-2; TRBD1 is a possible D gene (5 bases). This CDR3 has 14 amino acids. V was pared by 1 base and J by 5 bases, with 12 bases between. Germline CDR1 SGHRS, CDR2 YFSETQ. The CDR3: CASSLFTGGYGYTF. The CDR3 DNA follows: TGCGCCAGCAGCTTGTTTACAGGAGGATATGGCTACACCTTC.

This clone has more than one count but fewer than ten. The identical CDR3 is also encoded by other nucleotide sequences in the sample. The chain combines TRBV6-5 with TRBJ2-7; D remains unclear. The CDR3 runs to 11 residues. Trimming left V 4 bases short and J 7 bases short, with 8 bases between. Germline V gene lookup returns CDR1 MNHEY and CDR2 SVGAGI. CDR3 bases: TGTGCCAGCAGTTCCCTTGTAGAGCAGTACTTC. Translated: CASSSLVEQYF.

In this sample, this clone turned up a few times. The chain recombines TRBV6-5 with TRBJ2-1; D might be TRBD2 (5 bases). The V end lost 7 bases, the J end lost 5 bases, and 15 bases lay between the germline ends. Germline loops: CDR1 MNHEY, CDR2 SVGAGI. The CDR3 has 14 residues. The CDR3 loop reads CASMARGFHNEQFF. The CDR3 DNA sequence: TGTGCCAGCATGGCAAGAGGGTTCCACAATGAGCAGTTCTTC.

The chain joins TRBV12-1 to TRBJ2-7; TRBD1 is the table's D call, not checked against the DNA. TRBV12-1 is a listed pseudogene. The CDR3 runs to 12 residues. This CDR3 reads CASSDYRGEQYF. The DNA for the CDR3 is TGTGCCAGCAGCGACTACAGGGGGGAGCAGTACTTC.

This chain connects TRBV28 to TRBJ2-3; weak D call: TRBD1 (6 bases). Germline lookup yields CDR1 MDHEN and CDR2 SYDVKM. V was shortened by 5 bases and J by 4 bases, with 19 bases between the two germline ends. The CDR3 covers 16 residues. The CDR3 protein is CASSDPGQGSADTQYF. The DNA of the CDR3 is TGTGCCAGCAGTGACCCGGGGCAGGGGAGCGCAGATACGCAGTATTTT. The variable domain in full, completed from reference TRBV28 and TRBJ2-3, reads DVKVTQSSRYLVKRTGEKVFLECVQDMDHENMFWYRQDPGLGLRLIYFSYDVKMKEKGDIPEGYSVSREKKERFSLILESASTNQTSMYLCASSDPGQGSADTQYFGPGTRLTVL.

This sequence joins TRBV6-5 and TRBJ1-2, with TRBD1 identical over 7 bases. CDR3 length equals 15 residues. J lost 3 bases, V lost 5 bases, and 9 bases had no gene match. Per the germline V gene, CDR1 is MNHEY and CDR2 is SVGAGI. CDR3 region: CASSPTAGQYYGYTF. CDR3 nucleotide sequence: TGTGCCAGCAGTCCAACGGCGGGACAGTACTATGGCTACACCTTC.

The rearrangement uses TRBV28 and TRBJ2-6; D remains ambiguous. V lost 4 bases and J lost 4, with 11 bases in between. CDR1 is MDHEN, CDR2 SYDVKM, per germline. The CDR3 totals 15 residues. The CDR3 nucleotides are TGTGCCAGCAGTTCGACAAGGGCCGGGGCCAACGTCCTGACTTTC. Residues: CASSSTRAGANVLTF.

DNA for the CDR3: TGCGCCAGCAGCCAAGATGCGTCATTGACTGAAGCTTTCTTT. As protein: CASSQDASLTEAFF. The chain employs TRBV4-1 and TRBJ1-1; D uncertain. In germline, CDR1 is MGHRA, CDR2 YSYEKL. Trimming stripped 0 bases from V and 5 bases from J, with 10 bases between. The CDR3 has 14 residues.

CDR3 DNA: TGCGCCAGCAGCCAAGTCGCCGTCTTCTTAGAGACCCAGTACTTC. Translation: CASSQVAVFLETQYF. The rearrangement uses TRBV4-1 and TRBJ2-5; D gene unclear. CDR1 and CDR2 from the germline V gene are MGHRA and YSYEKL. V lost 1 base and J lost 4, with 13 bases in between. This CDR3 is built from 15 residues.

The rearrangement joins TRBV28 to TRBJ2-7; D may be TRBD1 or TRBD2 (6 bases each). Trimming cost V 3 bases and J 7 bases, with 13 bases left between them. This CDR3 region has 13 residues. Germline V gene lookup returns CDR1 MDHEN and CDR2 SYDVKM. CDR3 residues: CASSFPKGGEQYF. CDR3 bases: TGTGCCAGCAGTTTCCCAAAGGGGGGTGAGCAGTACTTC. The entire variable domain, with the rest obtained from reference TRBV28 and TRBJ2-7, is as follows: DVKVTQSSRYLVKRTGEKVFLECVQDMDHENMFWYRQDPGLGLRLIYFSYDVKMKEKGDIPEGYSVSREKKERFSLILESASTNQTSMYLCASSFPKGGEQYFGPGTRLTVT.

This clone was recorded a few times. The rearrangement links TRBV29-1 to TRBJ1-2; 7 nucleotides agree with TRBD1. Trimming at V came to 3 bases and at J to 2 bases, leaving 6 bases not matched to a gene. The CDR3 is 14 residues long. CDR1 is SQVTM and CDR2 is ANQGSEA in the germline V gene. The CDR3 protein is CSVDGQALNYGYTF. CDR3 bases: TGCAGCGTTGATGGACAGGCGCTAAACTATGGCTACACCTTC.

The rearrangement uses TRBV6-1 and TRBJ1-1; D possibly corresponds to TRBD1 (6 bases). Trimming removed 3 bases at V and 1 base at J, with 9 bases between. This CDR3 contains 14 residues. Per germline, CDR1 MNHNS and CDR2 SASEGT. The CDR3 loop is CASSEGTRNTEAFF. CDR3 DNA: TGTGCCAGCAGTGAGGGGACAAGGAACACTGAAGCTTTCTTT.

The chain's CDR3 is CASEDYAAGELFF. For the CDR3, the DNA is TGCGCCAGTGAAGACTACGCGGCCGGGGAGCTGTTTTTT. The genes are TRBV5-1 and TRBJ2-2, with D possibly being TRBD2 (5 bases). The germline CDR1 and CDR2 sequences are SGHRS and YFSETQ. CDR3 size: 13 residues. The germline V and J ends were trimmed by 8 bases and 6 bases, with 14 bases remaining between them.

The chain couples TRBV28 to TRBJ1-6, with 8 bases matching TRBD1. This CDR3 is 16 amino acids long. From germline, CDR1 is MDHEN and CDR2 SYDVKM. Losses at the gene ends were 4 bases for V and 9 bases for J; bases not matched to a gene: 11. This CDR3 reads CASSYTQGAVGSPLHF. The CDR3 DNA is TGTGCCAGCAGTTACACCCAGGGGGCGGTAGGTTCACCCCTCCACTTT.

This chain connects TRBV7-2 to TRBJ2-7; tentatively, D is TRBD1 or TRBD2 (5 bases each). The ends were cut back, 5 bases at V and 1 base at J, with 12 bases in the middle. The length of the CDR3 is 14 residues. Germline CDR1 reads SGHTA; CDR2 reads FQGNSA. DNA for the CDR3: TGTGCCAGCAGCCCGAGGTGGGGGTCCTACGAGCAGTACTTC. Its protein is CASSPRWGSYEQYF.

V gene TRBV5-1 combines with J gene TRBJ1-1, with D possibly being TRBD1 (6 bases). The V and J ends lost 0 bases and 4 bases respectively, with 13 bases between them. From germline, CDR1 is SGHRS and CDR2 YFSETQ. The CDR3 loop spans 15 amino acids. The DNA of the CDR3 is TGCGCCAGCAGCTTGGATAGGGGGAGCGGCACTGAAGCTTTCTTT. It specifies CASSLDRGSGTEAFF.

For this clone: Distinct nucleotide sequences in the sample also encode this CDR3. CDR3 amino acids: CASRVVETQYF. The CDR3 DNA sequence: TGTGCCAGCAGAGTTGTAGAGACCCAGTACTTC. V gene TRBV2 combines with J gene TRBJ2-5; the D is unclear. V shed 6 bases and J shed 4 bases, with 6 bases lying between them. Germline-derived CDR1 and CDR2 are SNHLY and FYNNEI. This CDR3 region has 11 residues.